This T cell receptor beta chain appears in the sequencing data of a study of early T cells in non-severe SARS-CoV-2 infection. TCRdb ran MiXCR on the 5' RACE reads and lists one entry per CDR3 protein. Among around 58,000 distinct CDR3 sequences, over 4.5% were seen once, and the ten largest hold under 6.5%. This clonotype has a count of ten or more. Trimming took off 4 bases at V and 8 bases at J, with 14 bases between the two ends. Germline values: CDR1 MNHEY, CDR2 SMNVEV (reference sequence). The CDR3 extends over 13 amino acids. Sequenced material: whole blood. This TCR was recovered from an adult who was a healthcare worker with PCR-confirmed SARS-CoV-2 infection or an uninfected control (not recorded which). The J gene is TRBJ1-1, the V gene TRBV27; D uncertain. The CDR3 bases are TGTGCCAGCAGTTCGCCCTCCTCCCCGGAAGCTTTCTTT. Protein sequence: CASSSPSSPEAFF.